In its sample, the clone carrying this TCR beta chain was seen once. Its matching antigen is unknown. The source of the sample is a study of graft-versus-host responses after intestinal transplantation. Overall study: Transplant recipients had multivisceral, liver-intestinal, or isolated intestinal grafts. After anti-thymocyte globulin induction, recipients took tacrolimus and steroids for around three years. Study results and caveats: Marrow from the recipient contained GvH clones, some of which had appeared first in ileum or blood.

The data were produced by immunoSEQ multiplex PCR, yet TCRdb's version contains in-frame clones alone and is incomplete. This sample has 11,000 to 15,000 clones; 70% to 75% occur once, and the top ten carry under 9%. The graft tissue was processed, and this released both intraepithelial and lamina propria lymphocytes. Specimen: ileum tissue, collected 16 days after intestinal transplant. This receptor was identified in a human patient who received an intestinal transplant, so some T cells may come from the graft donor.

CDR3 sequence reads: CASSDRGTNYGYTF. In DNA form, the CDR3 reads TGTGCCAGCAGTGACAGGGGAACTAACTATGGCTACACCTTC. The V gene is TRBV2, the J gene TRBJ1-2, with a tentative D call TRBD1 (6 bases). The CDR3 has 14 residues. Per germline, CDR1 SNHLY and CDR2 FYNNEI. With 3 bases removed from V and 0 bases from J, the gap between germline ends came to 8 bases. Together with reference TRBV2 and TRBJ1-2, the CDR3 gives the full variable domain: EPEVTQTPSHQVTQMGQEVILRCVPISNHLYFYWYRQILGQKVEFLVSFYNNEISEKSEIFDDQFSVERPDGSNFTLKIRSTKLEDSAMYFCASSDRGTNYGYTFGSGTRLTVV.